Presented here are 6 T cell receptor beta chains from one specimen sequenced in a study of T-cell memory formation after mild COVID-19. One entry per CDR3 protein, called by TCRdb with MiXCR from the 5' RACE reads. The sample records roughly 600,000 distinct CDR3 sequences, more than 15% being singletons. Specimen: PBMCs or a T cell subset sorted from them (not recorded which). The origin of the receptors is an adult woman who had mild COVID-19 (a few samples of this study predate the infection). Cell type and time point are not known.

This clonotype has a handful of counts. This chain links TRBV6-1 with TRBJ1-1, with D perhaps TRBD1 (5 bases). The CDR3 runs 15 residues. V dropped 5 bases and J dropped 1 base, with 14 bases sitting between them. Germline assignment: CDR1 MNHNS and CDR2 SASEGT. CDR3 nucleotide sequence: TGTGCCAGCAGTAACTCGGGACCCACGAACACTGAAGCTTTCTTT. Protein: CASSNSGPTNTEAFF.

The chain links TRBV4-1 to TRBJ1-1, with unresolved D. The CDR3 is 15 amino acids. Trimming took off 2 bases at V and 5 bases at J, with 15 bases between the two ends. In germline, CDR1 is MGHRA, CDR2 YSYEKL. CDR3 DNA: TGCGCCAGCAGCCAACCGGACGTGGGAGGAACTGAAGCTTTCTTT. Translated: CASSQPDVGGTEAFF.

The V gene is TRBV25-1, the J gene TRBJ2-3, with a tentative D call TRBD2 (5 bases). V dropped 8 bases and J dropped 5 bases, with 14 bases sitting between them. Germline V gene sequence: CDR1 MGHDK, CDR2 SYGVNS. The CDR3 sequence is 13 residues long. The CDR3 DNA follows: TGTGCCAGCTTTGGGCGGGCCGGAGATACGCAGTATTTT. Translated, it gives CASFGRAGDTQYF.

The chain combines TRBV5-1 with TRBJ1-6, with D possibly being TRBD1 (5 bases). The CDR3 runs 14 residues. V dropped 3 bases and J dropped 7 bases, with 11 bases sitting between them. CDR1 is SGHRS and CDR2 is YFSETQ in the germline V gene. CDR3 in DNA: TGCGCCAGCAGCTCCAGAAGGGACAATTCACCCCTCCACTTT. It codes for CASSSRRDNSPLHF.

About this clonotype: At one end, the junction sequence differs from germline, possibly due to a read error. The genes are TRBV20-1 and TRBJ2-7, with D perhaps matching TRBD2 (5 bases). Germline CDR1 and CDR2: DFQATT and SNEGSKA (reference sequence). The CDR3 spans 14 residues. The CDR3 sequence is CSARGSLASYEQYF. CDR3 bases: TGCAGTGCAAGAGGCTCGCTAGCCTCCTACGAGCAGTACTTC.

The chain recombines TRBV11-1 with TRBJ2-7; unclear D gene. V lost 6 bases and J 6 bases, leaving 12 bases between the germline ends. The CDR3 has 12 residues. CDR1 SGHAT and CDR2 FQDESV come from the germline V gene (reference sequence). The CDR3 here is CASRSVSGEQYF. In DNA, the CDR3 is TGTGCCAGCAGATCCGTATCGGGCGAGCAGTACTTC.